The 3 T cell receptor beta chains listed next were all sequenced from one sample in a study of blood T cell repertoires in COVID-19. Sequencing used immunoSEQ multiplex PCR; TCRdb keeps in-frame clones, though not all of them. The sample includes about 260,000 clones, 70% to 90% of them seen just once. The material sequenced was peripheral blood. These receptor sequences come from a young man with active or convalescent COVID-19.

This rearrangement joins TRBV19 to TRBJ1-1; weak D call: TRBD1 (6 bases). Germline CDR1 reads LNHDA; CDR2 reads SQIVND (reference sequence). Trimming removed 7 bases from V and 0 bases from J, with 18 bases in between. CDR3 length equals 16 residues. CDR3 in amino acids: CASNTGTNQMNTEAFF. In DNA form, the CDR3 reads TGTGCCAGTAATACCGGGACAAACCAGATGAACACTGAAGCTTTCTTT.

This rearrangement joins TRBV18 to TRBJ2-7; D may be TRBD2 (6 bases). This CDR3 spans 12 amino acids. The germline V gene has CDR1 KGHSH and CDR2 LQKENI. The V end was cut by 2 bases, the J end by 7 bases, with 9 bases between. CDR3 in DNA: TGTGCCAGCTCACCAACTAGCCGGGAGCAGTACTTC. This gives the protein CASSPTSREQYF.

The V and J genes are TRBV3-1 (or the pseudogene TRBV3-2) and TRBJ2-5; a possible D gene is TRBD2 (5 bases). Germline V CDR1 and CDR2: LGHDT, YNNKEL (reference sequence). V was cut by 6 bases and J by 0 bases, with 17 bases left in between. The CDR3 runs 16 residues. The DNA of the CDR3 is TGTGCCAGCAGTGCCACCGGGATTTTGTACCAAGAGACCCAGTACTTC. Translation gives CASSATGILYQETQYF.